These 16 T cell receptor beta chains share one sample of origin, sequenced in a study of Ad26.COV2.S vaccination and SARS-CoV-2 variants. The data were produced by immunoSEQ multiplex PCR, yet TCRdb's version contains in-frame clones alone and is incomplete. The table includes a few hundred thousand clones, over 75% detected once. Documented treatment: 15 to 20 received Ad26.COV2.S at low or high dose, single or two shots; five or six received placebo; per-sample allocation not given. Sampling was performed 63 days after the first vaccine or placebo injection. Here the sequenced sample was peripheral blood, taken in a trial of Ad26.COV2.S vaccine versus placebo. These receptors all stem from a person aged 18-65 years who received the Ad26.COV2.S COVID-19 vaccine or a placebo.

The chain carries TRBV7-3 and TRBJ2-7, with TRBD2 matching 11 bases. CDR3 length: 20 amino acids. Trimming took 6 bases from V and 3 from J; bases not matched to a gene: 22. Germline CDR1 and CDR2: SGHTA and FQGTGA. CDR3 bases: TGTGCCAGCAGTCTTTTCCCCCCTTCGGAGACTAGCGGGGCGCACTACGAGCAGTACTTC. Translating it yields CASSLFPPSETSGAHYEQYF.

The CDR3 region is CASSIGQGGSKNIQYF. The CDR3 DNA sequence: TGTGCCAGCAGTATAGGACAGGGGGGGTCCAAAAACATTCAGTACTTC. This rearrangement joins TRBV27 to TRBJ2-4; 10 bases agree with TRBD1. The CDR3 length is 16 residues. V gave up 5 bases and J gave up 2 bases; unmatched junction bases: 6. The germline V gene encodes CDR1 MNHEY and CDR2 SMNVEV (reference sequence).

The CDR3 sequence is CASSFGTSGAYEQYF. CDR3 sequence (DNA): TGCGCCAGCAGCTTCGGGACTAGCGGCGCCTACGAGCAGTACTTC. V and J are TRBV5-1 and TRBJ2-7; 11 nucleotides agree with TRBD2. From germline, CDR1 is SGHRS and CDR2 YFSETQ. The CDR3 has 15 amino acids. The V and J ends lost 2 bases and 2 bases, in that order; junction bases with no gene match: 3.

This clone showed up just once. CDR3 coding DNA: TGTGCCTGGAGTTTTGGGGATGTCGGGGAGCTGTTTTTT. Translated, it gives CAWSFGDVGELFF. V usage is TRBV30 and J usage is TRBJ2-2; no reliable D call. The germline gives CDR1 GTSNPN, CDR2 SVGIG (reference sequence). The CDR3 loop spans 13 amino acids. Trimming removed 2 bases from V and 7 bases from J, with 11 bases in between.

The rearrangement joins TRBV28 to TRBJ2-7; D ambiguous. The V end lost 2 bases, the J end lost 2 bases, and 13 bases lay between the germline ends. From germline, CDR1 is MDHEN and CDR2 SYDVKM. This CDR3 contains 15 residues. CDR3 amino acids: CASSLRREGPYEQYF. DNA for the CDR3: TGTGCCAGCAGTTTACGACGCGAAGGTCCCTACGAGCAGTACTTC.

CDR3 sequence: CASGQVDRPNEQFF. CDR3 in DNA: TGTGCTAGTGGTCAAGTCGACAGGCCCAATGAGCAGTTCTTC. The chain recombines TRBV12-5 with TRBJ2-1, with D perhaps matching TRBD1 (6 bases). V lost 5 bases and J lost 6, with 14 bases in between. CDR3 length: 14 amino acids. Germline values: CDR1 LGHNT, CDR2 FRNRAP.

Only one count was recorded for this clone. The chain links TRBV24-1 to TRBJ2-2; no definite D call. CDR3 length equals 11 residues. The germline V and J ends were trimmed by 9 bases and 6 bases, with 7 bases remaining between them. CDR1 and CDR2 from the germline V gene are KGHDR and SFDVKD. CDR3 nucleotide sequence: TGTGCCACCTCTACGTCCGGGGAGCTGTTTTTT. This translates into CATSTSGELFF.

Concerning this clone: At the DNA level, this CDR3 is encoded by other sequences in the same sample as well. The CDR3 nucleotides read TGTGCCAGCAGTTCCGGACAGGGGGCCTACGAGCAGTACTTC. Its protein product is CASSSGQGAYEQYF. The rearrangement joins TRBV6-2 or TRBV6-3 to TRBJ2-7, with 10 bases that match TRBD1. V was pared by 4 bases and J by 2 bases, with 2 bases of the junction left unmatched. The CDR3 extends over 14 amino acids. Germline CDR1 and CDR2: MNHEY and SVGEGT.

The table lists this clone with a count of one. V gene TRBV30 combines with J gene TRBJ2-7; 9 nucleotides match TRBD2. Trimming at V came to 0 bases and at J to 4 bases, leaving 7 bases not matched to a gene. The CDR3 extends over 15 amino acids. The germline CDR1 and CDR2 sequences are GTSNPN and SVGIG (reference sequence). CDR3 sequence reads: CAWSVPGSGSYEQYF. The CDR3 bases are TGTGCCTGGAGTGTACCGGGTAGCGGGAGTTACGAGCAGTACTTC.

The gene calls are TRBV6-6 and TRBJ2-2; D is possibly TRBD1 (5 bases). The V gene's germline CDR1 is MNHNY and CDR2 SVGAGI (reference sequence). The V end lost 5 bases, the J end lost 0 bases, and 13 bases lay between the germline ends. The CDR3 contains 16 residues. CDR3 loop: CASSSPTTANTGELFF. CDR3 nucleotides: TGTGCCAGCAGTAGCCCGACGACAGCGAACACCGGGGAGCTGTTTTTT.

The chain combines TRBV4-2 with TRBJ1-1; no clear D gene. Between the trimmed V and J ends, which lost 4 bases and 6 bases, there was a span of 21 bases. CDR1 is LGHNA, CDR2 YNFKEQ, per germline. The CDR3 is 16 amino acids. Here the CDR3 reads CASSPQAIGVSSEAFF. As DNA, the CDR3 is TGTGCCAGCAGCCCACAAGCTATCGGGGTTTCGTCTGAAGCTTTCTTT.

This clone has only one observation. The V gene is TRBV6-5, the J gene TRBJ2-2; D is possibly TRBD2 (5 bases). V lost 0 bases and J 9 bases, leaving 11 bases between the germline ends. The germline V gene has CDR1 MNHEY and CDR2 SVGAGI. The CDR3 has 14 residues. CDR3 amino acids: CASSYSREMWELFF. CDR3 coding DNA: TGTGCCAGCAGTTACTCGAGGGAGATGTGGGAGCTGTTTTTT.

The chain is built from TRBV6-5 and TRBJ1-1; 7 nucleotides line up with TRBD1. V was clipped by 7 bases and J by 3 bases; unmatched bases: 8. The CDR3 totals 14 residues. Germline values: CDR1 MNHEY, CDR2 SVGAGI. DNA for the CDR3: TGTGCCAGCAACAGGGGAGTTGATGACACTGAAGCTTTCTTT. Translating gives CASNRGVDDTEAFF.

J is TRBJ2-7 and V is TRBV5-5; D is unclear. V lost 3 bases, J lost 0 bases, and 10 bases lay in between. CDR3 length: 14 residues. Germline loops: CDR1 SGHKS, CDR2 YYEKEE (reference sequence). CDR3 residues: CASSYDWTSYEQYF. Here the CDR3 DNA reads TGTGCCAGCAGCTATGACTGGACCTCCTACGAGCAGTACTTC.

The rearrangement uses TRBV27 and TRBJ1-5, with D maybe TRBD1 (5 bases). Per germline, CDR1 MNHEY and CDR2 SMNVEV (reference sequence). This CDR3 spans 18 amino acids. The V end lost 5 bases, the J end lost 0 bases, and 20 bases lay between the germline ends. The CDR3: CASSPGRQNLYSNQPQHF. The CDR3 DNA sequence: TGTGCCAGCAGTCCGGGACGCCAGAATTTGTATAGCAATCAGCCCCAGCATTTT.

The rearrangement links TRBV6-5 to TRBJ2-3; D unclear. V lost 2 bases, J lost 5 bases, and 5 bases lay in between. Germline CDR1 reads MNHEY; CDR2 reads SVGAGI. CDR3 size: 12 residues. This CDR3 is CASSYDRDTQYF. The CDR3 DNA is TGTGCCAGCAGTTACGATCGAGATACGCAGTATTTT.